This T cell receptor beta chain came from a study of blood T cell repertoires in COVID-19. About the research overall: In each case, the material was cDNA or gDNA derived from T cells, B-cell-depleted T cells, or PBMCs.

In the source study's methods: By means of reference gene primer amplification, nucleated cell counts were estimated. The method was immunoSEQ multiplex PCR; TCRdb's version includes in-frame clones alone and lacks a portion of them. For V, J and clone size, that table is used; D and trimming come from the DNA. Of around 67,000 clones listed, around 88% are singletons. Germline V lookup: CDR1 SGHAT, CDR2 FQDESV (reference sequence). There are 13 residues in the CDR3. The V end lost 1 base, the J end lost 6 bases, and 10 bases lay between the germline ends. Sample: peripheral blood. The chain has TRBV11-1 and TRBJ2-7; the D is unclear. The receptor's source is a man in his forties or fifties with active COVID-19. CDR3 sequence (DNA): TGTGCCAGCAGCTTAGGTTCGGGTCTCGAGCAGTACTTC. Its translation: CASSLGSGLEQYF.